The TCR beta chain under discussion was sequenced for a study of blood T cell repertoires in COVID-19. Turning to the study itself: COVID-19 samples from acute and convalescent phases originated in the United States, Italy and Spain.

The CDR3 has 15 amino acids. V gave up 1 base and J gave up 2 bases, with 12 bases separating them. Germline CDR1 reads SGHKS; CDR2 reads YYEKEE (reference sequence). Original processing methods: Nucleated cell counts were estimated from reference gene primer amplification. Some clones are missing from TCRdb's copy, which holds only in-frame ones; the method was immunoSEQ multiplex PCR. That table is the source of V, J and clone size, and D and trimming were worked out from the DNA. The sample contains 50,000 to 55,000 clones, more than 70% of which appear only once. This clone was seen once. The V and J genes are TRBV5-5 and TRBJ1-2; a possible D gene is TRBD1 (5 bases). The source material was peripheral blood. The clonotype comes from an elderly woman with acute or convalescent COVID-19. The CDR3 loop is CASSLSAGMNYGYTF. CDR3 DNA sequence: TGTGCCAGCAGCTTGTCGGCAGGGATGAACTATGGCTACACCTTC.